Listed here are 26 T cell receptor beta chains from one sample, sequenced in a study of vaccination and CD4 T cells after COVID-19. The Oncomine TCR Beta short-read assay generated sequence data from the DNA of cultured CD4+ T cells. TCRdb reprocessed the PCR reads via MiXCR and lists one record per CDR3 protein. The sample consists of 16,000 or so distinct CDR3 sequences, roughly 56% of them appearing once. Their cognate antigens are unknown. Treatment of the sample: roughly 10-day PBMC culture with coronavirus spike peptide pools or control peptides (ViraFEST assay). The sample was CD4+ T cells from blood, cultured in vitro. These receptors were taken from a human donor who had recovered from COVID-19.

This rearrangement joins TRBV7-8 to TRBJ1-1, with 8 bases aligning to TRBD1. In germline, CDR1 is SGHVS, CDR2 FQNEAQ. J gave up 1 base and V 1 base, and 8 bases lay outside the gene matches. CDR3 length: 17 amino acids. CDR3 residues: CASSLVVAGTGNTEAFF. Here the CDR3 DNA reads TGTGCCAGCAGCTTAGTGGTAGCCGGGACAGGGAACACTGAAGCTTTCTTT.

The gene calls are TRBV15 and TRBJ2-1, with TRBD2 matching over 9 bases. Germline assignment: CDR1 LNHNV and CDR2 YYDKDF (reference sequence). V was clipped by 7 bases and J by 8 bases; unmatched bases: 12. The CDR3 has 15 amino acids. In DNA form, the CDR3 reads TGTGCCACCATGGGAGCGGGAGGCTTGACGGATGAGCAGTTCTTC. Translation gives CATMGAGGLTDEQFF.

This chain links TRBV7-9 with TRBJ2-7; TRBD1 agrees at 9 bases. Germline CDR1 is SEHNR and CDR2 is FQNEAQ (reference sequence). CDR3 size: 14 residues. The trim removed 5 bases at V and 2 bases at J, leaving 4 bases unmatched. CDR3 in amino acids: CASSRGQGTYEQYF. CDR3 sequence (DNA): TGTGCCAGCAGCCGCGGACAGGGGACCTACGAGCAGTACTTC.

The CDR3 nucleotides read TGCAGTGCTAGAGTGGGCGGACAGGGGTACAATGAGCAGTTCTTC. It codes for CSARVGGQGYNEQFF. This rearrangement joins TRBV20-1 to TRBJ2-1; 9 nucleotides agree with TRBD1. The trim removed 1 base at V and 4 bases at J, leaving 5 bases unmatched. Per germline, CDR1 DFQATT and CDR2 SNEGSKA (reference sequence). The CDR3 is 15 residues long.

This clonotype has a single count. The chain carries TRBV6-5 and TRBJ2-1, with 9 bases fitting TRBD1. The germline CDR1 and CDR2 sequences are MNHEY and SVGAGI. V lost 4 bases and J lost 5; bases outside the gene matches: 6. The CDR3 contains 15 residues. CDR3 in DNA: TGTGCCAGCAGTTGGGGACAGGGAATGGACAATGAGCAGTTCTTC. As protein: CASSWGQGMDNEQFF.

This clonotype showed up just a few times. The chain uses TRBV20-1 and TRBJ1-1; a weak D match, TRBD1 (6 bases). CDR1 DFQATT and CDR2 SNEGSKA come from the germline V gene (reference sequence). Trimming shortened V by 0 bases and J by 4 bases, and 12 bases separated the two germline ends. The CDR3 extends over 14 amino acids. This chain's CDR3 is CSARDARGSTEAFF. The CDR3 nucleotides read TGCAGTGCTAGAGATGCCAGGGGATCCACTGAAGCTTTCTTT.

The chain couples TRBV10-2 to TRBJ1-2; perhaps TRBD1 as D (5 bases). The CDR3 is made up of 13 amino acids. The germline CDR1 and CDR2 sequences are WSHSY and SAAADI. Trimming removed 6 bases at V and 8 bases at J, with 16 bases between. CDR3 protein: CASRTSGINGYTF. CDR3 nucleotide sequence: TGCGCCAGCAGGACCTCAGGGATCAACGGCTACACCTTC.

The chain carries TRBV6-2 or TRBV6-3 and TRBJ1-2; a possible D gene is TRBD1 (5 bases). The CDR3 is made up of 13 amino acids. Germline CDR1 MNHEY, CDR2 SVGEGT. V was shortened by 0 bases and J by 8 bases, with 10 bases between the two germline ends. CDR3 sequence: CASSYSGRDGYTF. The CDR3 DNA sequence: TGTGCCAGCAGTTACTCGGGCCGGGACGGCTACACCTTC.

This sequence joins TRBV6-2 or TRBV6-3 and TRBJ1-1; possibly TRBD1 for D (5 bases). The CDR3 is made up of 13 amino acids. Trimming cost V 6 bases and J 4 bases, with 12 bases left between them. Germline CDR1 reads MNHEY; CDR2 reads SVGEGT. The chain's CDR3 is CASRLTGGTEAFF. The CDR3 nucleotides are TGTGCCAGCAGACTCACAGGTGGCACTGAAGCTTTCTTT.

The table lists this clonotype with a few counts. The chain has TRBV6-1 and TRBJ1-1; D not certain. V was shortened by 6 bases and J by 3 bases, with 11 bases between the two germline ends. The CDR3 sequence is 13 residues long. Germline V gene data show CDR1 as MNHNS and CDR2 as SASEGT. This CDR3 reads CASRTPRDTEAFF. The CDR3 DNA is TGTGCCAGCAGGACCCCTCGGGACACTGAAGCTTTCTTT.

The chain combines TRBV6-2 or TRBV6-3 with TRBJ2-7; D could derive from TRBD1 or TRBD2 (6 bases each). Trimming removed 2 bases at V and 0 bases at J, with 11 bases between. Germline CDR1 reads MNHEY; CDR2 reads SVGEGT. This CDR3 has 15 residues. The CDR3 loop is CASSYAGGASYEQYF. DNA of the CDR3: TGTGCCAGCAGTTACGCCGGGGGCGCCTCCTACGAGCAGTACTTC.

The chain joins TRBV5-1 to TRBJ1-6; 7 bases map to TRBD1. Germline CDR1 reads SGHRS; CDR2 reads YFSETQ. The CDR3 covers 14 residues. V lost 4 bases, J lost 9 bases, and 7 bases stayed unmatched. The CDR3 here is CASSPGGIASPLHF. CDR3 sequence (DNA): TGCGCCAGCAGCCCAGGGGGGATAGCTTCACCCCTCCACTTT.

This chain connects TRBV21-1 to TRBJ1-2. TRBV21-1 is a pseudogene segment. This CDR3 is 16 amino acids long. The CDR3 loop reads CASSKNGATANYGYTF. The CDR3 nucleotides read TGTGCCAGCAGCAAGAATGGTGCGACAGCAAACTATGGCTACACCTTC.

This chain connects TRBV6-5 to TRBJ1-1; 8 bases are a match to TRBD1. Germline V gene lookup returns CDR1 MNHEY and CDR2 SVGAGI. The CDR3 length is 14 residues. Trimming removed 4 bases from V and 3 bases from J; junction bases left unmatched: 4. CDR3 amino acids: CASSFTGGDTEAFF. CDR3 sequence (DNA): TGTGCCAGCAGTTTCACAGGGGGGGACACTGAAGCTTTCTTT.

The J gene is TRBJ1-6, the V gene TRBV6-2 or TRBV6-3; D gene uncertain. The germline V gene has CDR1 MNHEY and CDR2 SVGEGT. V shed 6 bases and J shed 6 bases, with 6 bases lying between them. The CDR3 is made up of 12 amino acids. CDR3 nucleotides: TGTGCCAGCAGGACCTCTAATTCACCCCTCCACTTT. Amino acid sequence: CASRTSNSPLHF.

The chain uses TRBV2 and TRBJ1-2; 8 bases agree with TRBD1. The CDR3 runs 13 residues. Trimming cost V 8 bases and J 8 bases; bases outside gene matches: 10. Germline assignment: CDR1 SNHLY and CDR2 FYNNEI. CDR3 loop: CASQQGGSSGYTF. The DNA of the CDR3 is TGTGCCAGCCAACAGGGGGGATCTTCCGGCTACACCTTC.

V gene TRBV11-3 combines with J gene TRBJ1-6; 7 bases agree with TRBD1. CDR1 and CDR2 from the germline V gene are SGHNT and YENEEA. The junction had 7 bases not matched to a gene; V was cut back by 5 bases and J by 6 bases. CDR3 length equals 15 residues. The chain's CDR3 is CASSRETGPNSPLHF. CDR3 DNA sequence: TGTGCCAGCAGCCGAGAGACAGGGCCTAATTCACCCCTCCACTTT. Together with reference TRBV11-3 and TRBJ1-6, the CDR3 gives the full variable domain: EAGVVQSPRYKIIEKKQPVAFWCNPISGHNTLYWYLQNLGQGPELLIRYENEEAVDDSQLPKDRFSAERLKGVDSTLKIQPAELGDSAVYLCASSRETGPNSPLHFGNGTRLTVT.

V gene TRBV30 combines with J gene TRBJ1-6; 8 bases agree with TRBD1. Germline CDR1 and CDR2: GTSNPN and SVGIG (reference sequence). This CDR3 region has 18 residues. J was trimmed by 4 bases and V by 0 bases; bases with no gene match: 11. CDR3 sequence: CAWSVQPQRQGYNSPLHF. The CDR3 region has the DNA TGTGCCTGGAGTGTACAACCACAGCGACAGGGGTATAATTCACCCCTCCACTTT.

The chain couples TRBV9 to TRBJ2-1; 8 nucleotides line up with TRBD2. Germline V gene lookup returns CDR1 SGDLS and CDR2 YYNGEE. Losses at the gene ends were 2 bases for V and 0 bases for J; bases not matched to a gene: 10. This CDR3 contains 18 residues. The CDR3 DNA sequence: TGTGCCAGCAGCGTCGGGCTAGCGGGCCCGAGCTCCTACAATGAGCAGTTCTTC. Its protein product is CASSVGLAGPSSYNEQFF.

The CDR3 is CASSHRRESGYTF. As DNA, the CDR3 is TGTGCCAGCAGCCACCGCAGGGAAAGTGGCTACACCTTC. The chain joins TRBV6-1 to TRBJ1-2, with D perhaps matching TRBD1 (5 bases). V lost 6 bases and J 7 bases, leaving 15 bases between the germline ends. CDR1 and CDR2 (germline): MNHNS, SASEGT. This CDR3 comprises 13 residues.

The rearrangement uses TRBV7-2 and TRBJ1-3; 8 positions agree with TRBD1. V was pared by 5 bases and J by 0 bases, with 3 bases of the junction left unmatched. The germline gives CDR1 SGHTA, CDR2 FQGNSA. The CDR3 runs to 15 residues. The CDR3 sequence: CASSEQGASGNTIYF. The CDR3 bases are TGTGCCAGCAGCGAGCAGGGGGCCTCTGGAAACACCATATATTTT.

CDR3 in DNA: TGTGCCAGCAGTTTATGGGACAGGTTAGGATCACCCCTCCACTTT. It translates to CASSLWDRLGSPLHF. This chain links TRBV27 with TRBJ1-6, with 8 bases that match TRBD1. This CDR3 comprises 15 residues. The V segment lost 1 base and the J segment 10 bases; nucleotides outside the gene matches: 6. Germline assignment: CDR1 MNHEY and CDR2 SMNVEV (reference sequence).

The chain employs TRBV4-2 and TRBJ2-3; 9 bases map to TRBD1. This CDR3 is built from 16 residues. The J segment lost 3 bases and the V segment lost 1 base, leaving 5 bases of the junction unmatched. Per the germline V gene, CDR1 is LGHNA and CDR2 is YNFKEQ. CDR3 nucleotide sequence: TGTGCCAGCAGCCAAGCACAGGGGGCTATGACAGATACGCAGTATTTT. This sequence encodes CASSQAQGAMTDTQYF.

The chain combines TRBV20-1 with TRBJ2-2; 9 bases map to TRBD2. V shed 0 bases and J 5 bases; nucleotides not matched to a gene: 4. This CDR3 is built from 15 residues. Germline V gives CDR1 DFQATT, CDR2 SNEGSKA (reference sequence). DNA of the CDR3: TGCAGTGCTAGAGATCCCACTAGCGGGACCGGGGAGCTGTTTTTT. It encodes CSARDPTSGTGELFF.

The J gene is TRBJ1-2, the V gene TRBV30, with unresolved D. V was cut by 3 bases and J by 6 bases, with 8 bases left in between. This CDR3 is built from 11 residues. CDR1 and CDR2 from the germline V gene are GTSNPN and SVGIG (reference sequence). CDR3 protein: CAWRDLHGYTF. CDR3 bases: TGTGCCTGGAGAGACTTACATGGCTACACCTTC.

A few counts support this clonotype. The chain has TRBV2 and TRBJ2-4, with 9 nucleotides matching TRBD1. Germline V gives CDR1 SNHLY, CDR2 FYNNEI. The V gene end was trimmed by 3 bases and the J gene end by 15 bases; junction bases not matched to a gene: 3. The CDR3 has 11 amino acids. The CDR3 sequence: CASSDSGQGYF. CDR3 nucleotide sequence: TGTGCCAGCAGTGATTCGGGACAGGGGTACTTC.